This T cell receptor beta chain was found in a study of identical twins. From the 5' RACE reads, TCRdb called clonotypes with MiXCR, one entry per CDR3 protein. The sample has under 350,000 distinct CDR3 sequences, roughly 10% seen once. The CDR3 length is 14 residues. Germline loops: CDR1 MDHEN, CDR2 SYDVKM. V was shortened by 6 bases and J by 7 bases, with 17 bases between the two germline ends. This clonotype was counted ten times or more. These same records also appear under a second study, on yellow fever vaccine responses in identical twins.

The clonotype originates from a woman aged 18 to 35 in good health. The sequenced sample consisted of CD8+ T cells sorted from blood. This chain links TRBV28 with TRBJ2-3; D is uncertain. In DNA form, the CDR3 reads TGTGCCAGCAGCCCGGTCCGGGCTTTACATACGCAGTATTTT. Its protein product is CASSPVRALHTQYF.